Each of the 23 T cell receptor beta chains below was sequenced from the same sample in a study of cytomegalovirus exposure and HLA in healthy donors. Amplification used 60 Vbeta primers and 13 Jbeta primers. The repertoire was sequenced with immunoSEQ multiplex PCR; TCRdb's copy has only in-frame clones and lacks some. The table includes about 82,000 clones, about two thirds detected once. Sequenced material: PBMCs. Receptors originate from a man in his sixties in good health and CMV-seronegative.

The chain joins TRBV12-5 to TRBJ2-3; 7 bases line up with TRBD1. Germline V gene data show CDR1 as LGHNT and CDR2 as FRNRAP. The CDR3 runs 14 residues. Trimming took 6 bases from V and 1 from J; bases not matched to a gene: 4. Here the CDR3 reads CASGGGGGTDTQYF. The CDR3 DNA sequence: TGTGCTAGTGGAGGGGGCGGTGGCACAGATACGCAGTATTTT.

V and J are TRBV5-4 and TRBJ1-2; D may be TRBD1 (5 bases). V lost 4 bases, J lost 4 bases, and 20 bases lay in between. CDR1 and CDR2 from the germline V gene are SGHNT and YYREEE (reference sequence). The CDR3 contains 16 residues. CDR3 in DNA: TGTGCCAGCAGCCTCCACGGGCAGGGCGAAATCTATGGCTACACCTTC. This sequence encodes CASSLHGQGEIYGYTF. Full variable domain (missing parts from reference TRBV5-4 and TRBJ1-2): ETGVTQSPTHLIKTRGQQVTLRCSSQSGHNTVSWYQQALGQGPQFIFQYYREEENGRGNFPPRFSGLQFPNYSSELNVNALELDDSALYLCASSLHGQGEIYGYTFGSGTRLTVV.

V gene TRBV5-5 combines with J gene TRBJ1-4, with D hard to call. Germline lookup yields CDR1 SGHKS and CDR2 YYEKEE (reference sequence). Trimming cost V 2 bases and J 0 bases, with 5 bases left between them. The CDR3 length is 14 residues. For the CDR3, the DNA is TGTGCCAGCAGCTTCCGGGCAACTAATGAAAAACTGTTTTTT. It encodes CASSFRATNEKLFF. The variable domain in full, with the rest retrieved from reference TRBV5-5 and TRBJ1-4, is DAGVTQSPTHLIKTRGQQVTLRCSPISGHKSVSWYQQVLGQGPQFIFQYYEKEERGRGNFPDRFSARQFPNYSSELNVNALLLGDSALYLCASSFRATNEKLFFGSGTQLSVL.

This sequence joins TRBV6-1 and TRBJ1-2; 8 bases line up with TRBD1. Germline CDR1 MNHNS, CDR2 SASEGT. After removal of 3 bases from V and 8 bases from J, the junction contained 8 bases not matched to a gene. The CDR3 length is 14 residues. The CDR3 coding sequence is TGTGCCAGCAGTGATGGTGGACAGGGACCCGGCTACACCTTC. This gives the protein CASSDGGQGPGYTF.

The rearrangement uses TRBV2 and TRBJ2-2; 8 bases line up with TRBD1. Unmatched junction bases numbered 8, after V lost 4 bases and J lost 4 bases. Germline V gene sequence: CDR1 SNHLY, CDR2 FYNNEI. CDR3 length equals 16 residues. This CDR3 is CASSGAGGAVTGELFF. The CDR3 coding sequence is TGTGCCAGCAGTGGGGCAGGGGGCGCGGTCACCGGGGAGCTGTTTTTT.

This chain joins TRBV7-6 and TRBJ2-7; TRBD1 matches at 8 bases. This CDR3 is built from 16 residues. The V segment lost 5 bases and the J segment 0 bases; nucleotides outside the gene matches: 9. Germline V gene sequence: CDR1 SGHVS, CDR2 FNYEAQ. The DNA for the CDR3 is TGTGCCAGCAGCCCCAGAGGGGGACAGGTCTCCTACGAGCAGTACTTC. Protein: CASSPRGGQVSYEQYF.

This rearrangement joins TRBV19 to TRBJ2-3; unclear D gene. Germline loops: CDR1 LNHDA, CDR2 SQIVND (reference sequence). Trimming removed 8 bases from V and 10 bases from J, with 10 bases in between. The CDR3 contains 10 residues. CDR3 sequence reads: CASPLSAQYF. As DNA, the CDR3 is TGTGCCAGTCCCCTTTCGGCGCAGTATTTT.

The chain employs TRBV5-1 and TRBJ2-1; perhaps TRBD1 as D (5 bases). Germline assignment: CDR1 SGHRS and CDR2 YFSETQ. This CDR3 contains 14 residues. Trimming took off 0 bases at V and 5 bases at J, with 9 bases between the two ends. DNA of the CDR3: TGCGCCAGCAGCTTGGCAGGGCAGAACAATGAGCAGTTCTTC. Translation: CASSLAGQNNEQFF. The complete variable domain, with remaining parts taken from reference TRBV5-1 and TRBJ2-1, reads KAGVTQTPRYLIKTRGQQVTLSCSPISGHRSVSWYQQTPGQGLQFLFEYFSETQRNKGNFPGRFSGRQFSNSRSEMNVSTLELGDSALYLCASSLAGQNNEQFFGPGTRLTVL.

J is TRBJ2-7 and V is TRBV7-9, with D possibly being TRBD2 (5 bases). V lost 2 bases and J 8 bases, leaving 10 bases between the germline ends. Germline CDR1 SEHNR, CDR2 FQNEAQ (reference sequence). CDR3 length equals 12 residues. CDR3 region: CASSLSEGKQYF. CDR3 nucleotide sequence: TGTGCCAGCAGCTTATCAGAGGGTAAGCAGTACTTC.

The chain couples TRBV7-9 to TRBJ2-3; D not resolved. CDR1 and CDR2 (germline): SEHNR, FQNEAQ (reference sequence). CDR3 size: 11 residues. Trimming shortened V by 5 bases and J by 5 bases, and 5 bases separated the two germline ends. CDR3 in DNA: TGTGCCAGCAGCGAGTTAGATACGCAGTATTTT. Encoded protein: CASSELDTQYF.

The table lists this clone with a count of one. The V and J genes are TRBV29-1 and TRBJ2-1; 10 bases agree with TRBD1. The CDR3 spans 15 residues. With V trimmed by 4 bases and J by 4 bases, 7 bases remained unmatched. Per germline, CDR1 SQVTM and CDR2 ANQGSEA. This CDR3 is CSVAPGTGVYNEQFF. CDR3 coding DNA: TGCAGCGTTGCTCCCGGGACAGGGGTTTACAATGAGCAGTTCTTC.

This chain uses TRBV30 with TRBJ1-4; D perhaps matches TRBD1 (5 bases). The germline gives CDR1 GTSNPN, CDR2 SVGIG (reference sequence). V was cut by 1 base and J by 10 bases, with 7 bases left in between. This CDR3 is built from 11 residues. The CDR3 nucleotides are TGTGCCTGGAGTGGGGGCGGAAAACTGTTTTTT. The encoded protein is CAWSGGGKLFF.

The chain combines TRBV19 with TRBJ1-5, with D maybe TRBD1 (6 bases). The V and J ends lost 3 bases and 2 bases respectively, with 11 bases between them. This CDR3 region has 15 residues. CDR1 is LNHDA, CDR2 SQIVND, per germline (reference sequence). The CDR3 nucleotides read TGTGCCAGTAGTATTGACAGGTATGGCAATCAGCCCCAGCATTTT. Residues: CASSIDRYGNQPQHF.

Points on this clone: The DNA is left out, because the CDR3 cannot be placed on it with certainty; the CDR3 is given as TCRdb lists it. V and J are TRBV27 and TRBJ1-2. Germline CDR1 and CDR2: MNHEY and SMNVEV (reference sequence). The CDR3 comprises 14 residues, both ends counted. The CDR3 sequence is CASSFRFGEYGYTF.

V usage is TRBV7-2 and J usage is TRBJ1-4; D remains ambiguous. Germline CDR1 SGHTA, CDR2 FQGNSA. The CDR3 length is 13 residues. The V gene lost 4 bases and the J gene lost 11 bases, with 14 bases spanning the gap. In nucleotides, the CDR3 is TGTGCCAGCAGCTCTAGCGGGCCCGATAAACTGTTTTTT. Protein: CASSSSGPDKLFF.

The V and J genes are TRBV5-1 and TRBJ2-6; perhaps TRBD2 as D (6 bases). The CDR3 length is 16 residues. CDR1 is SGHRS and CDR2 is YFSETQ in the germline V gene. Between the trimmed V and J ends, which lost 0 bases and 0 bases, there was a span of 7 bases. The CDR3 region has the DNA TGCGCCAGCAGCTTGGCGGGGGACTCTGGGGCCAACGTCCTGACTTTC. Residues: CASSLAGDSGANVLTF.

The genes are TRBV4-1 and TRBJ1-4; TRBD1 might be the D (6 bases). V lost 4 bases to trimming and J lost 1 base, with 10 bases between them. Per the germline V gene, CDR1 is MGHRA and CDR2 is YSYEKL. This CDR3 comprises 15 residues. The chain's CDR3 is CASSPLTGTNEKLFF. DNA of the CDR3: TGCGCCAGCAGCCCCCTGACAGGAACTAATGAAAAACTGTTTTTT.

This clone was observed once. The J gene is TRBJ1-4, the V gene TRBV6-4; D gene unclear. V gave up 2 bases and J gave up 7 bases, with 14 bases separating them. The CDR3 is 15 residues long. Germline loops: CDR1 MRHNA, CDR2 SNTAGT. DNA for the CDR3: TGTGCCAGCAGTGACCGATGGCGGATGGGTGAAAAACTGTTTTTT. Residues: CASSDRWRMGEKLFF.

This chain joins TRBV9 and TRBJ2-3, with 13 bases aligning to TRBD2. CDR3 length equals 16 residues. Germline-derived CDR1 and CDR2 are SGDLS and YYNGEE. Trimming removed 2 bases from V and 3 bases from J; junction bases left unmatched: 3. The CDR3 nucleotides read TGTGCCAGCAGCGTGACTAGCGGGGGGCAAACAGATACGCAGTATTTT. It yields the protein CASSVTSGGQTDTQYF.

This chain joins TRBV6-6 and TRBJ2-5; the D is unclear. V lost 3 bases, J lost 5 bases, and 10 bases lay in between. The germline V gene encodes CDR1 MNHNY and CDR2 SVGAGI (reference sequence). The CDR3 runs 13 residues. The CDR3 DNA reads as TGTGCCAGCAGTTATGTACTGGTGGAGACCCAGTACTTC. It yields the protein CASSYVLVETQYF.

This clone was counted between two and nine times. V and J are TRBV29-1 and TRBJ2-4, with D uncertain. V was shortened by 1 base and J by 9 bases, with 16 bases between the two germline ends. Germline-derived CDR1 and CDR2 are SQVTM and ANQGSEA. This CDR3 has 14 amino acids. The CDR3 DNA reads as TGCAGCGTTGAAGTAAATGACAAATCCACCATTCAGTACTTC. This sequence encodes CSVEVNDKSTIQYF.

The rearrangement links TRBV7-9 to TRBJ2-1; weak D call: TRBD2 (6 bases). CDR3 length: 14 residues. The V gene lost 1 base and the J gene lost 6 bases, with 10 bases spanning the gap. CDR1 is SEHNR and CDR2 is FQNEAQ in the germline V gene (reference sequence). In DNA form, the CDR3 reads TGTGCCAGCAGCTTAGGGGGGGTAGGCAATGAGCAGTTCTTC. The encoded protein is CASSLGGVGNEQFF. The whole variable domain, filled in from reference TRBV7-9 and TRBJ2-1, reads DTGVSQNPRHKITKRGQNVTFRCDPISEHNRLYWYRQTLGQGPEFLTYFQNEAQLEKSRLLSDRFSAERPKGSFSTLEIQRTEQGDSAMYLCASSLGGVGNEQFFGPGTRLTVL.

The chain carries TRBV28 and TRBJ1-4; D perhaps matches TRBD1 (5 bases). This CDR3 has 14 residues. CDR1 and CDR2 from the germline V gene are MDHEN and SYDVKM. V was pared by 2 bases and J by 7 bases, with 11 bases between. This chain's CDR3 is CASSLGGVGEKLFF. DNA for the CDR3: TGTGCCAGCAGTTTAGGGGGGGTAGGTGAAAAACTGTTTTTT.